This TCR beta chain was sequenced during a study of cytomegalovirus exposure and HLA in healthy donors. Study background: In an early release, HLA-typed donors contributed some 88 million unique TCR sequences.

PCR used 60 Vbeta primers and 13 Jbeta primers. Clones were read by immunoSEQ multiplex PCR, and TCRdb kept only the in-frame ones, dropping some. Of tens of thousands of clones in the sample, about 80% are singletons; the top ten hold 51%. Whole-study results and caveats: Later analysis identified 16,951 TCR beta sequences associated with HLA alleles, using a false discovery rate threshold of 0.05. Sequence variants that were highly shared formed a cluster that was likely a sequencing artifact. Owing to their indistinguishability, certain V segments, notably TRBV6-2 and TRBV6-3, were excluded.

Germline V gene lookup returns CDR1 SGDLS and CDR2 YYNGEE. V shed 0 bases, J shed 5 bases, and the junction held 8 bases outside the gene matches. The length of the CDR3 is 16 residues. A word on this clone: As yet, its antigen is unknown.

Sequenced input: PBMCs. The rearrangement uses TRBV9 and TRBJ2-5, with 9 bases fitting TRBD2. This sequence was found in a man between 45 and 60 years old in good health and CMV-seropositive. CDR3 DNA: TGTGCCAGCAGCGTAGAAGCGGGAGGTAGCGGGGAGACCCAGTACTTC. Translated, it gives CASSVEAGGSGETQYF.